Listed here are 28 T cell receptor beta chains from one sample, sequenced in a study of shared clonotypes between healthy human individuals. Repertoires were generated with immunoSEQ multiplex PCR, while TCRdb's copy carries only in-frame clones and drops some. The table shows about 450,000 clones, with 79% occurring only once. Material for sequencing was PBMCs. Source of these receptors: a woman in her 40s in good health. Some clones in this sample may be carry-over from other donors' samples.

The sample holds one count of this clone. J is TRBJ2-7 and V is TRBV6-6, with 8 bases matching TRBD1. Trimming took 8 bases from V and 4 from J; bases not matched to a gene: 7. CDR1 MNHNY and CDR2 SVGAGI come from the germline V gene (reference sequence). This CDR3 has 13 residues. CDR3 DNA sequence: TGTGCCAGCTCCCAGGACAGGGATTACGAGCAGTACTTC. It specifies CASSQDRDYEQYF.

In this sample, this clone turned up many times. The chain couples TRBV4-2 to TRBJ2-3; 7 nucleotides line up with TRBD2. With 0 bases clipped from V and 2 bases from J, the junction kept 2 bases outside the gene matches. There are 15 residues in the CDR3. Per germline, CDR1 LGHNA and CDR2 YNFKEQ. The CDR3 region is CASSQDGDYTDTQYF. For the CDR3, the DNA is TGTGCCAGCAGCCAAGATGGGGACTACACAGATACGCAGTATTTT.

This clone occurred once. The CDR3 loop reads CASSQAGTEDPLDTEAFF. In DNA, the CDR3 is TGCGCCAGCAGTCAAGCCGGGACAGAGGATCCGCTGGACACTGAAGCTTTCTTT. The chain recombines TRBV23-1 with TRBJ1-1; 7 bases are a match to TRBD1. TRBV23-1 is classed as an ORF, of uncertain function. CDR3 size: 18 residues. Trimming at V came to 2 bases and at J to 3 bases, leaving 15 bases not matched to a gene.

CDR3 nucleotides: TGTGCCAGCAGTCAACAGGGTAGCGAAAAACTGTTTTTT. Its translation is CASSQQGSEKLFF. The V call is TRBV28, the J call TRBJ1-4, with D possibly being TRBD1 (6 bases). From germline, CDR1 is MDHEN and CDR2 SYDVKM. Deletions cut 5 bases from V and 8 bases from J, with 12 bases between. The CDR3 spans 13 residues.

The chain is built from TRBV5-4 and TRBJ1-5; TRBD1 might be the D (5 bases). Between the trimmed V and J ends, which lost 4 bases and 0 bases, there was a span of 8 bases. Germline CDR1 reads SGHNT; CDR2 reads YYREEE (reference sequence). CDR3 length: 14 amino acids. The CDR3 region is CASSRQGSNQPQHF. DNA of the CDR3: TGTGCCAGCAGCCGCCAGGGTAGCAATCAGCCCCAGCATTTT.

The chain employs TRBV6-5 and TRBJ2-1; 8 bases map to TRBD1. The CDR3 covers 15 residues. Trimming cost V 6 bases and J 0 bases; bases outside gene matches: 4. The germline CDR1 and CDR2 sequences are MNHEY and SVGAGI. The CDR3 bases are TGTGCCAGCAGCCTCACAGGGGGCTCCTACAATGAGCAGTTCTTC. Amino acid sequence: CASSLTGGSYNEQFF.

The chain employs TRBV30 and TRBJ2-1, with D perhaps matching TRBD2 (6 bases). CDR1 is GTSNPN and CDR2 is SVGIG in the germline V gene (reference sequence). The CDR3 contains 15 residues. V was trimmed by 4 bases and J by 3 bases, leaving 16 bases between them. The CDR3 nucleotides are TGTGCCTGGAATAGAGGAACGGGGGTCTACAATGAGCAGTTCTTC. Its translation is CAWNRGTGVYNEQFF.

Notes on this clone: This specimen includes other DNA sequences encoding the same CDR3. The chain links TRBV4-1 to TRBJ2-5; possible D gene TRBD1, 6 bases. The CDR3 loop spans 17 amino acids. The V gene lost 3 bases and the J gene lost 5 bases, with 22 bases spanning the gap. CDR1 MGHRA and CDR2 YSYEKL come from the germline V gene. CDR3 nucleotide sequence: TGCGCCAGCAGCCACCCCTGGGGGCGGGCCCAGCAGGAGACCCAGTACTTC. The encoded protein is CASSHPWGRAQQETQYF.

For this clone: This likely traces to a read error, being one base from a far larger clone. This chain uses TRBV7-8 with TRBJ1-5; D is perhaps TRBD1 (5 bases). The length of the CDR3 is 13 residues. Germline loops: CDR1 SGHVS, CDR2 FQNEAQ. V lost 1 base and J 5 bases, leaving 6 bases between the germline ends. CDR3 in DNA: TGTGCCAGCAGCTTAGGACAGTATCAGCCCCAGCATTTT. Protein product: CASSLGQYQPQHF.

The chain couples TRBV30 to TRBJ1-4; D uncertain. Germline lookup yields CDR1 GTSNPN and CDR2 SVGIG (reference sequence). V was clipped by 1 base and J by 1 base, with 4 bases between them. This CDR3 spans 13 amino acids. The CDR3 coding sequence is TGTGCCTGGAGTGACAGAACTAATGAAAAACTGTTTTTT. Encoded protein: CAWSDRTNEKLFF.

V and J are TRBV10-3 and TRBJ2-5; 8 bases line up with TRBD2. CDR3 length: 14 residues. Germline trimming cut 2 bases from V and 1 base from J; bases unmatched to any gene: 0. Per the germline V gene, CDR1 is ENHRY and CDR2 is SYGVKD. DNA for the CDR3: TGTGCCATCAGTGAGGGGACTAGCCAAGAGACCCAGTACTTC. Translation: CAISEGTSQETQYF.

Written as DNA, the CDR3 is TGTGCCAGCAGTCGCTCGGTTACCTCCTACGAGCAGTACTTC. Protein sequence: CASSRSVTSYEQYF. The chain joins TRBV2 to TRBJ2-7; D not certain. Trimming removed 5 bases from V and 0 bases from J, with 11 bases in between. The CDR3 is 14 residues long. The germline gives CDR1 SNHLY, CDR2 FYNNEI.

The DNA for the CDR3 is TGTGCCAGTAGTATTTTCTCGGCGGGAGGGGCCGGGGAGCTGTTTTTT. Protein sequence: CASSIFSAGGAGELFF. The V gene is TRBV19, the J gene TRBJ2-2; the match to TRBD2 covers 9 bases. Looked up from germline, CDR1 is LNHDA and CDR2 is SQIVND (reference sequence). The V gene end was trimmed by 3 bases and the J gene end by 6 bases; junction bases not matched to a gene: 8. The CDR3 is 16 residues long.

The V gene is TRBV5-1, the J gene TRBJ2-5; D is unclear. Deletions cut 0 bases from V and 5 bases from J, with 14 bases between. The V gene's germline CDR1 is SGHRS and CDR2 YFSETQ. The CDR3 runs 15 residues. The CDR3 loop reads CASSLDWGGRETQYF. CDR3 in DNA: TGCGCCAGCAGCTTGGATTGGGGTGGACGGGAGACCCAGTACTTC.

The V and J genes are TRBV7-2 and TRBJ1-3; no reliable D call. This CDR3 spans 15 amino acids. The V end lost 1 base, the J end lost 0 bases, and 7 bases lay between the germline ends. Germline CDR1 SGHTA, CDR2 FQGNSA. The CDR3 DNA reads as TGTGCCAGCAGCTTAGGACCGAACTCTGGAAACACCATATATTTT. Translating it yields CASSLGPNSGNTIYF.

This clone has a single count. The sample carries other DNA sequences with the same CDR3. The chain links TRBV6-5 to TRBJ2-5; D remains ambiguous. V was pared by 4 bases and J by 5 bases, with 11 bases between. CDR1 is MNHEY and CDR2 is SVGAGI in the germline V gene. The CDR3 length is 13 residues. The CDR3 protein is CASSSGQTETQYF. CDR3 DNA: TGTGCCAGCAGTTCCGGGCAGACGGAGACCCAGTACTTC.

On this clone: With only one base between it and a far larger clone, this is likely a read error. The chain couples TRBV6-1 to TRBJ2-7; 7 bases align to TRBD1. This CDR3 has 15 residues. Germline V CDR1 and CDR2: MNHNS, SASEGT. The chain's CDR3 is CVSSEGAGGSYEQYF. CDR3 in DNA: TGTGTCAGCAGTGAAGGGGCAGGGGGCTCCTACGAGCAGTACTTC.

A single count supports this clone. The rearrangement uses TRBV6-1 and TRBJ2-4; possible D gene TRBD1, 6 bases. With 2 bases removed from V and 2 bases from J, the gap between germline ends came to 10 bases. The CDR3 extends over 15 amino acids. CDR1 is MNHNS and CDR2 is SASEGT in the germline V gene. CDR3 sequence reads: CASSESGESKNIQYF. The CDR3 DNA sequence: TGTGCCAGCAGTGAATCAGGGGAATCCAAAAACATTCAGTACTTC.

The chain has TRBV18 and TRBJ1-5; D is unclear. CDR3 length: 13 residues. The V and J ends lost 6 bases and 4 bases respectively, with 10 bases between them. Germline V lookup: CDR1 KGHSH, CDR2 LQKENI. The CDR3 loop is CASSPTRNQPQHF. The CDR3 DNA is TGTGCCAGCTCGCCAACTAGAAATCAGCCCCAGCATTTT. The full variable domain, with the rest looked up from reference TRBV18 and TRBJ1-5, is NAGVMQNPRHLVRRRGQEARLRCSPMKGHSHVYWYRQLPEEGLKFMVYLQKENIIDESGMPKERFSAEFPKEGPSILRIQQVVRGDSAAYFCASSPTRNQPQHFGDGTRLSIL.

The rearrangement uses TRBV14 and TRBJ1-2; D unresolved. This CDR3 has 14 amino acids. Germline-derived CDR1 and CDR2 are SGHDN and FVKESK. V lost 0 bases and J 9 bases, leaving 14 bases between the germline ends. CDR3 sequence reads: CASSQDLGPTRYTF. DNA for the CDR3: TGTGCCAGCAGCCAAGATTTAGGGCCGACCCGCTACACCTTC.

CDR3 sequence reads: CASSLRDREGEQYF. The CDR3 DNA sequence: TGTGCCAGCAGCTTGAGGGACAGGGAAGGCGAGCAGTACTTC. The chain links TRBV5-4 to TRBJ2-7; 9 bases align to TRBD1. The CDR3 extends over 14 amino acids. The germline V gene has CDR1 SGHNT and CDR2 YYREEE (reference sequence). The trim removed 1 base at V and 6 bases at J, leaving 5 bases unmatched.

The chain has TRBV2 and TRBJ1-5; D perhaps matches TRBD1 (6 bases). Germline V gene data show CDR1 as SNHLY and CDR2 as FYNNEI. The CDR3 loop spans 15 amino acids. Trimming took 2 bases from V and 9 from J, leaving 17 bases between them. The CDR3 DNA reads as TGTGCCAGCAGTGAATGGGGACATCTGGAAACGCCCCAGCATTTT. Translation: CASSEWGHLETPQHF.

Only one count was recorded for this clone. This chain joins TRBV15 and TRBJ2-2, with D unclear. This CDR3 spans 16 amino acids. Looked up from germline, CDR1 is LNHNV and CDR2 is YYDKDF (reference sequence). V lost 0 bases, J lost 1 base, and 9 bases lay in between. Here the CDR3 reads CATSRDNPGNTGELFF. As DNA, the CDR3 is TGTGCCACCAGCAGAGATAACCCAGGGAACACCGGGGAGCTGTTTTTT.

The V and J genes are TRBV18 and TRBJ2-1; 10 bases are shared with TRBD2. CDR1 and CDR2 (germline): KGHSH, LQKENI. With V trimmed by 2 bases and J by 9 bases, 1 base remained unmatched. There are 13 residues in the CDR3. CDR3 protein: CASSPRLAGEQFF. The DNA for the CDR3 is TGTGCCAGCTCACCAAGACTAGCGGGTGAGCAGTTCTTC. The entire variable domain, with the rest obtained from reference TRBV18 and TRBJ2-1, is as follows: NAGVMQNPRHLVRRRGQEARLRCSPMKGHSHVYWYRQLPEEGLKFMVYLQKENIIDESGMPKERFSAEFPKEGPSILRIQQVVRGDSAAYFCASSPRLAGEQFFGPGTRLTVL.

CDR3 sequence (DNA): TGTGCCAGCAGTTTGGGGGAGTCACAGCGGGCCTACACCTTC. Amino acid sequence: CASSLGESQRAYTF. The chain links TRBV9 to TRBJ1-2; the D gene is possibly TRBD1 (5 bases). V was shortened by 5 bases and J by 10 bases, with 21 bases between the two germline ends. This CDR3 is built from 14 residues. Germline CDR1 reads SGDLS; CDR2 reads YYNGEE.

V gene TRBV5-4 combines with J gene TRBJ2-3, with 8 bases lining up with TRBD2. In germline, CDR1 is SGHNT, CDR2 YYREEE (reference sequence). Trimming cost V 1 base and J 3 bases; bases outside gene matches: 13. This CDR3 has 18 residues. CDR3 protein: CASSLSAGVRVLTDTQYF. In nucleotides, the CDR3 is TGTGCCAGCAGCTTGTCAGCGGGAGTAAGAGTCTTGACAGATACGCAGTATTTT.

This sequence joins TRBV4-3 and TRBJ2-5; D unclear. The CDR3 spans 15 residues. Germline CDR1 LGHNA, CDR2 YSLEER. The V gene lost 0 bases and the J gene lost 3 bases, with 11 bases spanning the gap. The CDR3 bases are TGCGCCAGCAGCCAAGACTTTGGTCAGGAAGAGACCCAGTACTTC. As protein: CASSQDFGQEETQYF.

This chain connects TRBV2 to TRBJ1-6; no clear D gene. Trimming took off 2 bases at V and 3 bases at J, with 5 bases between the two ends. The CDR3 is 14 residues long. CDR1 SNHLY and CDR2 FYNNEI come from the germline V gene. The CDR3 reads CASSELGYNSPLHF. The CDR3 nucleotides are TGTGCCAGCAGTGAACTTGGCTATAATTCACCCCTCCACTTT.